This TCR beta chain was recovered during a study of PD-L1 blockade in urothelial cancer. The protocol was immunoSEQ multiplex PCR, while the TCRdb copy is restricted to in-frame clones and leaves out a portion. The profile covers roughly 100,000 clones, with roughly nine tenths appearing a single time and roughly 0.99% taken by the ten largest. Time point meaning: pretreatment peripheral blood. The starting material was PBMCs, obtained around atezolizumab (anti-PD-L1) treatment. This sequence originates from a woman older than 75 with urothelial cancer.

The CDR3 loop reads CASSLGDRVDTQYF. Here the CDR3 DNA reads TGTGCCAGCAGCTTGGGAGACAGGGTAGATACGCAGTATTTT. The V and J genes are TRBV5-4 and TRBJ2-3, with TRBD1 matching 7 bases. The ends lost 0 bases at V and 5 bases at J; junction bases unmatched: 3. This CDR3 is 14 amino acids long. CDR1 is SGHNT and CDR2 is YYREEE in the germline V gene (reference sequence).